A single sample is the source of the 18 T cell receptor beta chains below, sequenced in a study of PD-1 blockade in mismatch repair-deficient tumors. Generated by immunoSEQ multiplex PCR, the TCRdb table keeps only in-frame clones and is missing some. There are approximately 23,000 clones in the sample; about 88% occur only once, and approximately 3% lies in the top ten. The specimen comprised PBMCs, sampled before pembrolizumab treatment. The receptors originated from an adult with mismatch repair-deficient cancer.

The rearrangement joins TRBV6-1 to TRBJ2-7, with 7 bases aligning to TRBD1. The J segment lost 0 bases and the V segment lost 8 bases, leaving 10 bases of the junction unmatched. The CDR3 covers 15 residues. Germline V gene data show CDR1 as MNHNS and CDR2 as SASEGT. CDR3 sequence: CASLRGRMSSYEQYF. In DNA form, the CDR3 reads TGTGCCAGCCTAAGGGGGCGCATGAGCTCCTACGAGCAGTACTTC.

This clone was recorded only once. The chain employs TRBV5-4 and TRBJ2-1; possible D gene TRBD2, 5 bases. CDR3 length: 16 residues. Germline-derived CDR1 and CDR2 are SGHNT and YYREEE (reference sequence). With 4 bases removed from V and 4 bases from J, the gap between germline ends came to 18 bases. CDR3 nucleotide sequence: TGTGCCAGCAGCCGGGGTCCCGGGATAACGTACAATGAGCAGTTCTTC. As protein: CASSRGPGITYNEQFF. The full variable domain, with the rest looked up from reference TRBV5-4 and TRBJ2-1, is ETGVTQSPTHLIKTRGQQVTLRCSSQSGHNTVSWYQQALGQGPQFIFQYYREEENGRGNFPPRFSGLQFPNYSSELNVNALELDDSALYLCASSRGPGITYNEQFFGPGTRLTVL.

The V and J genes are TRBV29-1 and TRBJ2-7; 11 bases are a match to TRBD2. Trimming removed 7 bases from V and 2 bases from J; junction bases left unmatched: 4. Looked up from germline, CDR1 is SQVTM and CDR2 is ANQGSEA. The CDR3 has 13 amino acids. The CDR3 bases are TGCAGCGCCGGGACTAGCGGCGCCTACGAGCAGTACTTC. Its protein product is CSAGTSGAYEQYF.

The V gene is TRBV6-1, the J gene TRBJ2-3; 7 bases line up with TRBD2. The CDR3 contains 13 residues. The trim removed 6 bases at V and 3 bases at J, leaving 3 bases unmatched. Per the germline V gene, CDR1 is MNHNS and CDR2 is SASEGT. CDR3 amino acids: CASRAGVTDTQYF. CDR3 coding DNA: TGTGCCAGCAGGGCGGGAGTAACAGATACGCAGTATTTT.

The rearrangement links TRBV4-1 to TRBJ2-1; D is undetermined. The CDR3 is 14 residues long. Deletions cut 4 bases from V and 4 bases from J, with 11 bases between. Germline V lookup: CDR1 MGHRA, CDR2 YSYEKL. Here the CDR3 DNA reads TGCGCCAGCAGCCTTTTCGTCGGGTACAATGAGCAGTTCTTC. Protein product: CASSLFVGYNEQFF.

The CDR3 here is CASSFGLAGGRQYF. Written as DNA, the CDR3 is TGTGCCAGCAGTTTTGGACTAGCGGGAGGAAGGCAGTACTTC. The genes are TRBV28 and TRBJ2-7; TRBD2 aligns across 14 bases. CDR1 is MDHEN and CDR2 is SYDVKM in the germline V gene. J lost 9 bases, V lost 3 bases, and 4 bases had no gene match. This CDR3 contains 14 residues.

The rearrangement uses TRBV5-1 and TRBJ2-2; 8 nucleotides line up with TRBD1. The CDR3 runs to 14 residues. Losses at the gene ends were 7 bases for V and 2 bases for J; bases not matched to a gene: 4. CDR1 and CDR2 (germline): SGHRS, YFSETQ. In DNA form, the CDR3 reads TGCGCCAGCGACAGGGGAGGTAACACCGGGGAGCTGTTTTTT. Translated, it gives CASDRGGNTGELFF.

The chain is built from TRBV14 and TRBJ1-4; 9 bases fit TRBD1. Germline CDR1 and CDR2: SGHDN and FVKESK. The CDR3 loop spans 15 amino acids. V lost 1 base, J lost 9 bases, and 6 bases stayed unmatched. The CDR3 here is CASSQVGQGIKKLFF. CDR3 coding DNA: TGTGCCAGCAGCCAAGTGGGACAGGGAATCAAAAAACTGTTTTTT.

The gene calls are TRBV19 and TRBJ1-6; D is unresolved. This CDR3 region has 12 residues. V was pared by 3 bases and J by 10 bases, with 7 bases between. Germline V lookup: CDR1 LNHDA, CDR2 SQIVND (reference sequence). The CDR3: CASSMAQSPLHF. The CDR3 nucleotides read TGTGCCAGTAGTATGGCCCAATCACCCCTCCACTTT.

The J gene is TRBJ2-1, the V gene TRBV28, with 14 bases aligning to TRBD2. The CDR3 runs to 17 residues. Germline lookup yields CDR1 MDHEN and CDR2 SYDVKM. V lost 2 bases and J lost 6; bases outside the gene matches: 6. CDR3 DNA: TGTGCCAGCAGTTTACCCGGACTAGCGGGAGGAACCAATGAGCAGTTCTTC. Amino acid sequence: CASSLPGLAGGTNEQFF.

The chain carries TRBV20-1 and TRBJ1-6; D unresolved. V lost 6 bases and J 6 bases, leaving 6 bases between the germline ends. CDR1 is DFQATT and CDR2 is SNEGSKA in the germline V gene (reference sequence). This CDR3 region has 11 residues. CDR3 nucleotides: TGCAGTGCAGGAGCTAATTCACCCCTCCACTTT. Translation gives CSAGANSPLHF.

The chain carries TRBV6-6 and TRBJ1-4, with a weak D call TRBD1 (6 bases). This CDR3 comprises 14 residues. Looked up from germline, CDR1 is MNHNY and CDR2 is SVGAGI (reference sequence). V was shortened by 2 bases and J by 8 bases, with 12 bases between the two germline ends. CDR3 sequence: CASSYGRGGEKLFF. The CDR3 DNA reads TGTGCCAGCAGTTACGGCAGGGGTGGAGAAAAACTGTTTTTT.

The sample holds one count of this clone. The rearrangement joins TRBV28 to TRBJ2-3; D might be TRBD2 (5 bases). CDR1 is MDHEN and CDR2 is SYDVKM in the germline V gene. V gave up 6 bases and J gave up 4 bases, with 8 bases separating them. This CDR3 region has 12 residues. CDR3 sequence (DNA): TGTGCCAGCAGAGAGGGTCCAGATACGCAGTATTTT. Encoded protein: CASREGPDTQYF. The complete variable domain, with remaining parts taken from reference TRBV28 and TRBJ2-3, reads DVKVTQSSRYLVKRTGEKVFLECVQDMDHENMFWYRQDPGLGLRLIYFSYDVKMKEKGDIPEGYSVSREKKERFSLILESASTNQTSMYLCASREGPDTQYFGPGTRLTVL.

This chain uses TRBV28 with TRBJ1-3, with a tentative D call TRBD1 (6 bases). V was shortened by 10 bases and J by 2 bases, with 15 bases between the two germline ends. The CDR3 runs to 14 residues. Germline V gives CDR1 MDHEN, CDR2 SYDVKM. The CDR3 DNA reads as TGTGCCACCTTTTCGGGGGGGCCTGGAAACACCATATATTTT. Its translation is CATFSGGPGNTIYF.

The gene calls are TRBV27 and TRBJ2-2; D not resolved. V was trimmed by 7 bases and J by 6 bases, leaving 12 bases between them. Germline CDR1 and CDR2: MNHEY and SMNVEV (reference sequence). CDR3 size: 13 residues. CDR3 in amino acids: CASIGYLAGELFF. DNA for the CDR3: TGTGCCAGCATCGGGTATCTCGCCGGGGAGCTGTTTTTT.

The chain links TRBV9 to TRBJ2-3; 9 nucleotides align to TRBD1. Trimming took 0 bases from V and 0 from J; bases not matched to a gene: 5. CDR1 is SGDLS and CDR2 is YYNGEE in the germline V gene. The CDR3 consists of 17 residues. The CDR3 DNA is TGTGCCAGCAGCGTAGAAGGACAGGGGCTAAGCACAGATACGCAGTATTTT. Protein: CASSVEGQGLSTDTQYF.

The chain uses TRBV7-3 and TRBJ2-2; the match to TRBD2 covers 7 bases. In germline, CDR1 is SGHTA, CDR2 FQGTGA. The CDR3 loop spans 16 amino acids. After removal of 5 bases from V and 6 bases from J, the junction contained 12 bases not matched to a gene. In nucleotides, the CDR3 is TGTGCCAGCAGCCATACCAGACTAGCCCGGGCCGGGGAGCTGTTTTTT. Encoded protein: CASSHTRLARAGELFF.

DNA of the CDR3: TGTGCCAGCAGTGACTCTTGGCGGGAGGGCCATCATGGTGAGCAGTTCTTC. The encoded protein is CASSDSWREGHHGEQFF. The chain links TRBV6-4 to TRBJ2-1, with 9 bases identical to TRBD2. This CDR3 region has 17 residues. V shed 0 bases, J shed 9 bases, and the junction held 12 bases outside the gene matches. The germline V gene has CDR1 MRHNA and CDR2 SNTAGT.